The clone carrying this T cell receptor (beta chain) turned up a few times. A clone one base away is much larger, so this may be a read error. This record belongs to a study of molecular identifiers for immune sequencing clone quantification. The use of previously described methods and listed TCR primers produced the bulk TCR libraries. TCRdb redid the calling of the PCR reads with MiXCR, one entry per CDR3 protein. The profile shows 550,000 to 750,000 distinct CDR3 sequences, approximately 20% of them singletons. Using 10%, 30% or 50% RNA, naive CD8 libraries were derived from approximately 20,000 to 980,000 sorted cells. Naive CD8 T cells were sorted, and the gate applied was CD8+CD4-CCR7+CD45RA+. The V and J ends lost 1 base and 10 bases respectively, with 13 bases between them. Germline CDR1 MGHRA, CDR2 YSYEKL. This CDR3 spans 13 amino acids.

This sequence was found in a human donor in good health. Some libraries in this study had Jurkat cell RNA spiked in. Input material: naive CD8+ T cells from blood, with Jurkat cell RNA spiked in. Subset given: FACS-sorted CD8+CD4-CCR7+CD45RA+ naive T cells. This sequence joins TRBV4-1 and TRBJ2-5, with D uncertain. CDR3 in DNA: TGCGCCAGCAGCCAAGGTAGTAGGAATGACCAGTACTTC. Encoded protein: CASSQGSRNDQYF.